The 9 T cell receptor beta chains presented below share a single source sample, sequenced in a study of Ad26.COV2.S vaccination and SARS-CoV-2 variants. As for treatment: some 20 received Ad26.COV2.S at low or high dose, single or two shots; 5 received placebo; per-sample allocation not given. Collection of the samples took place on day 63 after the first injection of vaccine or placebo. Repertoires were generated with immunoSEQ multiplex PCR, while TCRdb's copy carries only in-frame clones and drops some. The table includes around 450,000 clones, about 93% detected once. The sample in question was peripheral blood, obtained in a trial of Ad26.COV2.S vaccine versus placebo. These receptors all come from a person aged 18-60 years who received the Ad26.COV2.S COVID-19 vaccine or a placebo.

The CDR3 sequence is CASSSGTSYNEQFF. CDR3 DNA sequence: TGTGCCAGCAGTTCCGGCACCTCCTACAATGAGCAGTTCTTC. The chain uses TRBV6-5 and TRBJ2-1; D remains unclear. The V end lost 4 bases, the J end lost 0 bases, and 7 bases lay between the germline ends. CDR1 and CDR2 (germline): MNHEY, SVGAGI. The CDR3 length is 14 residues.

This chain uses TRBV5-1 with TRBJ1-4; D ambiguous. This CDR3 is built from 15 residues. The V end was cut by 7 bases, the J end by 7 bases, with 20 bases between. Germline V lookup: CDR1 SGHRS, CDR2 YFSETQ. The DNA for the CDR3 is TGCGCCAGCCGAGATCCGGAGGGCGCCGGTGAAAAACTGTTTTTT. Its translation: CASRDPEGAGEKLFF.

This clone appeared once. The chain combines TRBV3-1 (or the pseudogene TRBV3-2) with TRBJ2-7, with D perhaps matching TRBD2 (5 bases). Trimming cost V 1 base and J 4 bases, with 8 bases left between them. Germline V gene data show CDR1 as LGHDT and CDR2 as YNNKEL (reference sequence). The length of the CDR3 is 13 residues. CDR3 protein: CASSQGRFYEQYF. In nucleotides, the CDR3 is TGTGCCAGCAGCCAAGGGAGGTTTTACGAGCAGTACTTC.

The rearrangement joins TRBV9 to TRBJ1-1; 7 bases are a match to TRBD1. Losses at the gene ends were 4 bases for V and 1 base for J; bases not matched to a gene: 4. Germline V gene lookup returns CDR1 SGDLS and CDR2 YYNGEE. This CDR3 has 14 amino acids. The CDR3 region has the DNA TGTGCCAGCAGCTTTGCAGGGGGGAACACTGAAGCTTTCTTT. Translating it yields CASSFAGGNTEAFF.

V is TRBV29-1 and J is TRBJ2-1, with 9 bases identical to TRBD2. V was pared by 1 base and J by 7 bases, with 2 bases of the junction left unmatched. Germline V gives CDR1 SQVTM, CDR2 ANQGSEA. This CDR3 comprises 13 residues. The CDR3 region is CSVEVSGSNEQFF. Written as DNA, the CDR3 is TGCAGCGTTGAAGTTAGCGGGAGTAATGAGCAGTTCTTC.

The chain recombines TRBV11-2 with TRBJ2-1; D ambiguous. V was cut by 0 bases and J by 5 bases, with 8 bases left in between. Germline V gene sequence: CDR1 SGHAT, CDR2 FQNNGV. The CDR3 spans 14 residues. The CDR3 here is CASSLDQVHNEQFF. Here the CDR3 DNA reads TGTGCCAGCAGCTTAGATCAAGTCCACAATGAGCAGTTCTTC.

This clone was observed a few times. The V call is TRBV27, the J call TRBJ1-2; a possible D gene is TRBD1 (6 bases). The CDR3 has 15 residues. V was cut by 4 bases and J by 4 bases, with 16 bases left in between. Germline assignment: CDR1 MNHEY and CDR2 SMNVEV (reference sequence). Here the CDR3 reads CASSSYRAQPYGYTF. For the CDR3, the DNA is TGTGCCAGCAGTTCATACAGGGCTCAACCCTATGGCTACACCTTC.

The chain recombines TRBV6-2 or TRBV6-3 with TRBJ2-7; D is undetermined. V lost 6 bases and J lost 7, with 16 bases in between. The CDR3 spans 13 residues. The germline gives CDR1 MNHEY, CDR2 SVGEGT. The CDR3 loop is CASSRSLTGEQYF. Written as DNA, the CDR3 is TGTGCCAGCAGCCGCTCGCTGACGGGTGAGCAGTACTTC.

The chain has TRBV13 and TRBJ2-7, with 13 bases aligning to TRBD2. The CDR3 runs 15 residues. V gave up 2 bases and J gave up 6 bases; unmatched junction bases: 4. CDR1 and CDR2 from the germline V gene are PRHDT and FYEKMQ (reference sequence). In DNA form, the CDR3 reads TGTGCCAGCAGCTTATTGGGACTAGCGGGGCCCGAGCAGTACTTC. Translated: CASSLLGLAGPEQYF.